This TCR beta chain stems from a study of blood T cell repertoires in COVID-19. TCRdb's table, derived via immunoSEQ multiplex PCR, lists solely in-frame clones and lacks some. The sample has fewer than 350,000 clones, around nine tenths seen once; the top ten hold roughly 5%. V was cut by 3 bases and J by 0 bases, with 14 bases left in between. Germline V gene sequence: CDR1 SNHLY, CDR2 FYNNEI. This CDR3 has 16 residues. The study recruited people aged about 18 to 95 years across more than 20 US areas. The sequenced material came from PBMCs or T cells enriched from blood (not recorded which). V and J are TRBV2 and TRBJ2-5; TRBD1 might be the D (6 bases). The clonotype originates from a man aged 55-75 years who had recovered from COVID-19. This chain's CDR3 is CASSEARGDHQETQYF. The CDR3 nucleotides read TGTGCCAGCAGTGAGGCCAGGGGAGATCACCAAGAGACCCAGTACTTC.